These 16 T cell receptor beta chains came from one sample sequenced in a study of T cell clones after liver transplantation. Repertoires were generated with immunoSEQ multiplex PCR, while TCRdb's copy carries only in-frame clones and drops some. The sample holds 40,000 to 55,000 clones; around 84% are singletons and the top ten take roughly 2.7%. Sequencing was performed on CD4+ T cells from blood, taken 24 months after liver transplant. Source of these receptors: a human patient who received a liver transplant. A share of the T cells may be of graft donor origin.

The chain carries TRBV28 and TRBJ1-1, with a weak D call TRBD1 (5 bases). Trimming took off 6 bases at V and 2 bases at J, with 16 bases between the two ends. Germline CDR1 and CDR2: MDHEN and SYDVKM. The CDR3 consists of 15 residues. In DNA form, the CDR3 reads TGTGCCAGCAGCATTGGGAAGGGGATAAACACTGAAGCTTTCTTT. It specifies CASSIGKGINTEAFF.

This rearrangement joins TRBV19 to TRBJ1-5; 10 bases are a match to TRBD1. With V trimmed by 1 base and J by 6 bases, 3 bases remained unmatched. Germline lookup yields CDR1 LNHDA and CDR2 SQIVND (reference sequence). The length of the CDR3 is 15 residues. The CDR3 here is CASSIGDRGGQPQHF. Written as DNA, the CDR3 is TGTGCCAGTAGTATAGGGGACAGGGGAGGTCAGCCCCAGCATTTT.

This clone was observed a single time. This sequence joins TRBV4-1 and TRBJ2-3; D not certain. The V and J ends lost 0 bases and 6 bases respectively, with 7 bases between them. The CDR3 extends over 13 amino acids. CDR1 MGHRA and CDR2 YSYEKL come from the germline V gene. Here the CDR3 reads CASSQESRDTQYF. DNA of the CDR3: TGCGCCAGCAGCCAAGAATCCCGGGATACGCAGTATTTT.

This clone occurred a few times. The chain has TRBV2 and TRBJ2-7; D gene uncertain. V lost 7 bases, J lost 3 bases, and 13 bases lay in between. The CDR3 runs 13 residues. CDR1 is SNHLY, CDR2 FYNNEI, per germline. For the CDR3, the DNA is TGTGCCAGCAAGGTCTCTGAATTCTACGAGCAGTACTTC. It translates to CASKVSEFYEQYF.

The chain recombines TRBV7-2 with TRBJ2-3, with 8 bases identical to TRBD2. Per germline, CDR1 SGHTA and CDR2 FQGNSA. Unmatched junction bases numbered 8, after V lost 4 bases and J lost 5 bases. This CDR3 spans 15 amino acids. CDR3 region: CASSSGLALGDTQYF. The CDR3 coding sequence is TGTGCCAGCAGCTCCGGACTAGCCCTTGGAGATACGCAGTATTTT.

This chain connects TRBV6-6 to TRBJ1-2; D possibly corresponds to TRBD1 (5 bases). V shed 6 bases and J shed 8 bases, with 19 bases lying between them. The CDR3 loop spans 14 amino acids. CDR1 is MNHNY, CDR2 SVGAGI, per germline (reference sequence). The CDR3 DNA is TGTGCCAGCAGCCTCGGTGGCAGGGTAGGAGGCTACACCTTC. Its translation is CASSLGGRVGGYTF.

The chain links TRBV19 to TRBJ2-5; D uncertain. The DNA end lines up better with TRBJ2-7; the J call may be wrong. The CDR3 sequence is 12 residues long. Per the germline V gene, CDR1 is LNHDA and CDR2 is SQIVND (reference sequence). The CDR3 is CASRHDGYEQYF. For the CDR3, the DNA is TGTGCCAGTAGACATGACGGATACGAGCAGTACTTC.

V usage is TRBV6-5 and J usage is TRBJ1-2, with D possibly TRBD1 on 6 matching bases. V was trimmed by 2 bases and J by 2 bases, leaving 12 bases between them. CDR3 size: 15 residues. Germline V gives CDR1 MNHEY, CDR2 SVGAGI. The CDR3 here is CASSYTRTENYGYTF. Written as DNA, the CDR3 is TGTGCCAGCAGTTACACCCGGACAGAAAACTATGGCTACACCTTC.

V and J are TRBV10-2 and TRBJ2-4; D perhaps matches TRBD2 (6 bases). This CDR3 has 15 residues. Trimming removed 6 bases from V and 6 bases from J, with 18 bases in between. CDR1 and CDR2 from the germline V gene are WSHSY and SAAADI. The CDR3 sequence: CASSEGGAGGNIQYF. In DNA, the CDR3 is TGCGCCAGCAGCGAGGGCGGAGCCGGGGGAAACATTCAGTACTTC.

This rearrangement joins TRBV5-1 to TRBJ2-5; D unresolved. The V gene lost 0 bases and the J gene lost 1 base, with 10 bases spanning the gap. The CDR3 totals 15 residues. Per the germline V gene, CDR1 is SGHRS and CDR2 is YFSETQ. CDR3 nucleotide sequence: TGCGCCAGCAGCTTGGAATCCCAGCGCCAAGAGACCCAGTACTTC. Translated, it gives CASSLESQRQETQYF.

This chain uses TRBV18 with TRBJ2-3; D not resolved. Germline V gives CDR1 KGHSH, CDR2 LQKENI. The germline V and J ends were trimmed by 5 bases and 5 bases, with 8 bases remaining between them. This CDR3 has 12 amino acids. The CDR3 region is CASSTYQDTQYF. The CDR3 DNA sequence: TGTGCCAGCTCAACCTACCAAGATACGCAGTATTTT.

The chain uses TRBV5-8 and TRBJ2-1; TRBD1 matches at 11 bases. Per germline, CDR1 SGHTS and CDR2 YDEGEE. The V and J ends lost 2 bases and 4 bases, in that order; junction bases with no gene match: 11. The CDR3 contains 18 residues. This CDR3 reads CASSFSLPGQGDYNEQFF. CDR3 coding DNA: TGTGCCAGCAGCTTTTCTCTACCGGGACAGGGGGATTACAATGAGCAGTTCTTC.

V gene TRBV2 combines with J gene TRBJ1-2; D might be TRBD1 (6 bases). CDR1 and CDR2 (germline): SNHLY, FYNNEI. The CDR3 is 13 amino acids. Deletions cut 5 bases from V and 5 bases from J, with 12 bases between. CDR3: CASSPRGPYGYTF. DNA for the CDR3: TGTGCCAGCAGTCCCAGGGGACCATATGGCTACACCTTC.

J is TRBJ1-1 and V is TRBV30; 8 nucleotides line up with TRBD1. This CDR3 spans 15 amino acids. Germline values: CDR1 GTSNPN, CDR2 SVGIG (reference sequence). J lost 5 bases, V lost 4 bases, and 12 bases had no gene match. The CDR3 region has the DNA TGTGCCTGGATCGTACGGGACAGGTCCGGGACTGAAGCTTTCTTT. It codes for CAWIVRDRSGTEAFF.

With respect to this clone: Relative to the germline gene, one junction end is altered; a read error may explain this. This CDR3 reads CASSLDRQGGYVMKNQIF. CDR3 DNA sequence: TGTGCCAGCAGCTTAGACAGACAGGGAGGCTATGTAATGAAAAATCAGATTTTT. The chain recombines TRBV7-9 with TRBJ1-4; the match to TRBD1 covers 7 bases. The germline CDR1 and CDR2 sequences are SEHNR and FQNEAQ (reference sequence). The CDR3 totals 18 residues.

This chain uses TRBV5-5 with TRBJ2-1; D is undetermined. Germline CDR1 reads SGHKS; CDR2 reads YYEKEE (reference sequence). The length of the CDR3 is 14 residues. V lost 1 base and J lost 7, with 12 bases in between. This CDR3 reads CASSLYGDGNEQFF. CDR3 bases: TGTGCCAGCAGCTTGTATGGGGATGGGAATGAGCAGTTCTTC.